One sample yielded the 23 T cell receptor beta chains listed below, sequenced in a study of T cells expressing NK-cell markers (dated by TCRdb to 2020 to 2022). To prepare the library, 5' RACE was applied. This sample was sequenced with an Illumina HiSeq 2000. TCRdb reprocessed the reads; each CDR3 protein sequence makes one entry, and DNA is unavailable. The data table for this sample lists 400,000 to 450,000 distinct CDR3 sequences. The ten largest account for 6% to 8% of the sample. Sequenced input: blood T cells: a sorted CD56 or NKG2C T cell subset, CD4+ or CD8+ T cells, or bulk PBMC T cells (not recorded which). The receptors shown here come from a woman aged 18 to 75 in good health.

The chain combines TRBV5-1 with TRBJ2-1; TCRdb's D call of TRBD2 is untestable without DNA. Germline V CDR1 and CDR2: SGHRS, YFSETQ. The CDR3 contains 14 residues. The CDR3: CASSSASGSNEQFF.

The chain links TRBV5-1 to TRBJ2-5; TCRdb's D call of TRBD1 is untestable without DNA. CDR3 size: 14 residues. The germline V gene encodes CDR1 SGHRS and CDR2 YFSETQ. This CDR3 is CASSIGTVQETQYF.

The chain couples TRBV28 to TRBJ2-4; TCRdb's D gene call, TRBD1, goes unchecked for lack of DNA. The CDR3 sequence is 15 residues long. Germline assignment: CDR1 MDHEN and CDR2 SYDVKM. CDR3 residues: CASSPTGTVKNIQYF.

V gene TRBV20-1 combines with J gene TRBJ1-2. There are 12 residues in the CDR3. Germline V lookup: CDR1 DFQATT, CDR2 SNEGSKA (reference sequence). The CDR3 here is CSARVAGYGYTF.

The CDR3 loop reads CASSPVGGTQYF. The J gene is TRBJ2-3, the V gene TRBV14; no DNA is available, so the TRBD2 call from TCRdb remains unchecked. Per germline, CDR1 SGHDN and CDR2 FVKESK. The CDR3 totals 12 residues. The whole variable domain, filled in from reference TRBV14 and TRBJ2-3, reads EAGVTQFPSHSVIEKGQTVTLRCDPISGHDNLYWYRRVMGKEIKFLLHFVKESKQDESGMPNNRFLAERTGGTYSTLKVQPAELEDSGVYFCASSPVGGTQYFGPGTRLTVL.

The V call is TRBV5-4, the J call TRBJ2-3; the D call from TCRdb, TRBD1, cannot be confirmed without DNA. CDR1 SGHNT and CDR2 YYREEE come from the germline V gene (reference sequence). This CDR3 is 15 amino acids long. The CDR3 is CASSLPGRPTDTQYF.

The chain combines TRBV5-1 with TRBJ2-1; checking the TCRdb D call of TRBD1 is not possible without DNA. Germline CDR1 is SGHRS and CDR2 is YFSETQ. This CDR3 is built from 15 residues. This CDR3 reads CASSLGRGLYNEQFF.

The V and J genes are TRBV5-4 and TRBJ2-3. Germline assignment: CDR1 SGHNT and CDR2 YYREEE (reference sequence). The CDR3 runs to 16 residues. The CDR3 loop reads CASSPPNLDQADTQYF.

J is TRBJ2-3 and V is TRBV5-5; the TCRdb D gene call, TRBD2, has no DNA to confirm it. Germline-derived CDR1 and CDR2 are SGHKS and YYEKEE (reference sequence). The CDR3 runs to 15 residues. The CDR3 here is CASSLGRDSTDTQYF.

The chain has TRBV7-3 and TRBJ2-2; the D call of TRBD1 rests on TCRdb alone, since no DNA is present to check it. The CDR3 is made up of 15 amino acids. Germline lookup yields CDR1 SGHTA and CDR2 FQGTGA. This CDR3 reads CASSYRTGNTGELFF.

The chain is built from TRBV6-1 and TRBJ2-1; as DNA is missing, the TRBD2 call by TCRdb cannot be tested. Germline V lookup: CDR1 MNHNS, CDR2 SASEGT. This CDR3 has 15 residues. The chain's CDR3 is CASRSGRRMGEEQFF.

J is TRBJ2-1 and V is TRBV7-9; TCRdb reports TRBD1, a call that lacks DNA to check it against. Per germline, CDR1 SEHNR and CDR2 FQNEAQ (reference sequence). This CDR3 has 16 amino acids. This CDR3 is CASSLPSGGTDNEQFF.

The chain has TRBV29-1 and TRBJ2-3. The CDR3 spans 11 residues. CDR1 SQVTM and CDR2 ANQGSEA come from the germline V gene. The CDR3 reads CSVRRGDTQYF.

The rearrangement uses TRBV7-6 and TRBJ2-5; no DNA is available, so the TRBD1 call from TCRdb remains unchecked. This CDR3 is built from 16 residues. Germline CDR1 SGHVS, CDR2 FNYEAQ. The chain's CDR3 is CASSLEPGQGQETQYF.

J is TRBJ1-5 and V is TRBV28; the TCRdb call, TRBD1, lacks DNA for checking. Germline V gene lookup returns CDR1 MDHEN and CDR2 SYDVKM. The CDR3 contains 14 residues. CDR3 residues: CASSLRQGDQPQHF.

The gene calls are TRBV12-2 and TRBJ1-2; TCRdb reports TRBD1, a call that lacks DNA to check it against. TRBV12-2 is a pseudogene locus. The CDR3 runs to 12 residues. The CDR3 region is CASRFPDPGYTF.

The chain carries TRBV11-2 and TRBJ2-1; the D call from TCRdb, TRBD2, cannot be confirmed without DNA. CDR3 size: 18 residues. Germline CDR1 is SGHAT and CDR2 is FQNNGV. The CDR3: CASSLRGGPSGRVNEQFF.

The chain couples TRBV11-2 to TRBJ2-5; TCRdb lists TRBD2, though no DNA is available to test this call. Germline CDR1 SGHAT, CDR2 FQNNGV. The CDR3 loop spans 18 amino acids. Here the CDR3 reads CASSLPQGTSGSVETQYF.

The chain carries TRBV12-3 or TRBV12-4 and TRBJ1-1. The CDR3 is made up of 18 amino acids. This CDR3 reads CASSLAHGFGSDDTEAFF.

The V gene is TRBV6-5, the J gene TRBJ1-1; the TRBD1 assignment by TCRdb is unverifiable without DNA. From germline, CDR1 is MNHEY and CDR2 SVGAGI. The CDR3 runs to 14 residues. This CDR3 is CASSYRTGGTEAFF.

The CDR3 spells CASSTSGDNTGELFF. The chain employs TRBV5-1 and TRBJ2-2; TCRdb's D call, TRBD2, is unchecked because there is no DNA. Per germline, CDR1 SGHRS and CDR2 YFSETQ. The CDR3 contains 15 residues.

The chain joins TRBV7-2 to TRBJ2-5; TCRdb outputs TRBD2, but without DNA this stays unchecked. The germline gives CDR1 SGHTA, CDR2 FQGNSA. This CDR3 spans 16 amino acids. The CDR3 reads CASSNPASSGQETQYF.

The gene calls are TRBV4-1 and TRBJ2-3; TCRdb picks TRBD1, but there is no DNA to check that call. Per germline, CDR1 MGHRA and CDR2 YSYEKL. The CDR3 loop spans 16 amino acids. The CDR3 protein is CASSPKTGDTTDTQYF.